This T cell receptor (beta chain) was identified during a study of T-cell reconstitution after alpha-beta-depleted transplantation in children (dated by TCRdb to the mid-2010s). Context from the whole study: The study quantitatively tracked T-cell immune reconstitution after TCRalphabeta/CD19-depleted allogeneic hematopoietic cell transplantation in children using TCR repertoire profiling.

The library was made by PCR. TCRdb shows the sequencer as Illumina HiSeq 2500. Molecular barcoding was employed in the preparation of TCR libraries, with unique molecular identifiers being used to normalize TCRbeta repertoire quantification. Using fastp at Q25 and MiXCR, TCRdb reprocessed the public reads and kept productive beta chains. Every CDR3 protein is listed once, alongside the most common genes and DNA of its rows. The sample includes about 270,000 distinct CDR3 sequences, with 9.9% observed a single time. 10% of the sample is held by the ten biggest clonotypes. This clonotype has only a few counts. Its target antigen remains unknown. Base qualities were left out, and no much larger clone turns up one base away. As encoded in the germline V gene (reference sequence), CDR1 is SGHKS while CDR2 is YYEKEE. At the junction V is shortened by 3 bases and J by 7 bases, with 22 bases in between. Measured from the cysteine to the phenylalanine, the CDR3 is 17 residues long. The entry retains the CDR3 DNA only, 51 bases that are in frame from base 1.

Sequenced here: PBMCs from the stem cell graft donor, sampled from the stem cell graft. The rearranged chain carries TRBV5-5 and TRBJ1-4; the D gene is unclear. The origin of this receptor is a human donor who donated a stem cell graft to a child with SCID. The CDR3 here reads CASSSVAILTNLEKLFF. The DNA sequence follows: TGTGCCAGCAGCTCGGTGGCGATTCTAACCAATCTTGAAAAACTGTTTTTT.